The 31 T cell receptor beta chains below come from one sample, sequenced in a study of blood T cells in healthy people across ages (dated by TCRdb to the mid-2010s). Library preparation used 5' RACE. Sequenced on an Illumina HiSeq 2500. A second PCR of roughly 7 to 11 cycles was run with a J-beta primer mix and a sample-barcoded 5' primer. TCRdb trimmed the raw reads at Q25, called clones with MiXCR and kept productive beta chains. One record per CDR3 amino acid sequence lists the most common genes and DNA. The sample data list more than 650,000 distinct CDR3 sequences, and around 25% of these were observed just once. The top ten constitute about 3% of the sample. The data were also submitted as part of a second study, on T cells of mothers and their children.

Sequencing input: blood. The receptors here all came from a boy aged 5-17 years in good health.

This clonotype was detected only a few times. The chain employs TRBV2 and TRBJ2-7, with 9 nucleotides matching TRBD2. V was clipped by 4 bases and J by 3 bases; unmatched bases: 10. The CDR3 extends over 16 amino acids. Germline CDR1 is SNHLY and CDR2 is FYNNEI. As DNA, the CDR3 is TGTGCCAGCAGTGTAGGGACTAGCCCGGGGTTCTACGAGCAGTACTTC. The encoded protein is CASSVGTSPGFYEQYF.

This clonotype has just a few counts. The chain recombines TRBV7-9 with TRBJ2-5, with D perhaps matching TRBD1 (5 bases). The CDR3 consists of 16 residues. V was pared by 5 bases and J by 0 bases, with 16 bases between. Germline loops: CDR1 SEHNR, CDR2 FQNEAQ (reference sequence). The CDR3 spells CASSRTFTGDQETQYF. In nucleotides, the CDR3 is TGTGCCAGCAGCCGAACCTTCACAGGCGACCAAGAGACCCAGTACTTC.

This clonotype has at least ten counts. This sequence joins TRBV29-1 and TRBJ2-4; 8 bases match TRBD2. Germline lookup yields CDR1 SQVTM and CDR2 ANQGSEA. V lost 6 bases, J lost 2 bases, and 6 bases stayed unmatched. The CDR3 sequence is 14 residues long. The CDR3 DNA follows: TGCAGCGTGATGACTAGCGAAACCAAAAACATTCAGTACTTC. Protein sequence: CSVMTSETKNIQYF.

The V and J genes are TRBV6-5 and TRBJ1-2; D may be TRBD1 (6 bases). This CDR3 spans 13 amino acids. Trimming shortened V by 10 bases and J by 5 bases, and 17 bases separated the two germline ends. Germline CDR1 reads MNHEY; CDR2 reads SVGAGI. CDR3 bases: TGTGCCACCTGTCGGGGGGCTCTATATGGCTACACCTTC. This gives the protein CATCRGALYGYTF.

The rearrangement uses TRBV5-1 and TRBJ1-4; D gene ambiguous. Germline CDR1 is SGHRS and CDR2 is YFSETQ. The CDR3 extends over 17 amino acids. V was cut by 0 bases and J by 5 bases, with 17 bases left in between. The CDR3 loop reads CASSLDPVGGINEKLFF. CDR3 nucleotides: TGCGCCAGCAGCTTGGACCCCGTAGGTGGAATCAATGAAAAACTGTTTTTT. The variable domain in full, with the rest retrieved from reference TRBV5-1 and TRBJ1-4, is KAGVTQTPRYLIKTRGQQVTLSCSPISGHRSVSWYQQTPGQGLQFLFEYFSETQRNKGNFPGRFSGRQFSNSRSEMNVSTLELGDSALYLCASSLDPVGGINEKLFFGSGTQLSVL.

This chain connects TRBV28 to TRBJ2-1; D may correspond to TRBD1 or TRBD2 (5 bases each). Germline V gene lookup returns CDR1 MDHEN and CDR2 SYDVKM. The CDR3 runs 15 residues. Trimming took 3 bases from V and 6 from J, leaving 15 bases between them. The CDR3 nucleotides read TGTGCCAGCAGTTTTAGCAGTAAAGGGACCAATGAGCAGTTCTTC. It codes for CASSFSSKGTNEQFF.

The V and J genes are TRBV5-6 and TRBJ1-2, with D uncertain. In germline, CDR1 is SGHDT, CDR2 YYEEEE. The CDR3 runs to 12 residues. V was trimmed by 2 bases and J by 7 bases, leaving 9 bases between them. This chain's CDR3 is CASSFVAAGYTF. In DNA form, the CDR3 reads TGTGCCAGCAGCTTTGTGGCGGCTGGCTACACCTTC. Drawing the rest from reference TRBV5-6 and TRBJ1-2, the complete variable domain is DAGVTQSPTHLIKTRGQQVTLRCSPKSGHDTVSWYQQALGQGPQFIFQYYEEEERQRGNFPDRFSGHQFPNYSSELNVNALLLGDSALYLCASSFVAAGYTFGSGTRLTVV.

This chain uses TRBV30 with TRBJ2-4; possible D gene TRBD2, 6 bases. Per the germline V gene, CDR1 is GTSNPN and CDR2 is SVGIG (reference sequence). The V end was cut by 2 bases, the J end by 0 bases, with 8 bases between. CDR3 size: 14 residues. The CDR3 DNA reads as TGTGCCTGGAGTAAGGGACTAGCCAAAAACATTCAGTACTTC. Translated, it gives CAWSKGLAKNIQYF.

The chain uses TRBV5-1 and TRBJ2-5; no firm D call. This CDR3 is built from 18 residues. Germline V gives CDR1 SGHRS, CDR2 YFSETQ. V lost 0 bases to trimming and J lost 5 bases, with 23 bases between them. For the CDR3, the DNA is TGCGCCAGCAGCTTGGCTACCCTCGTCTCCCTACGTCCGGAGACCCAGTACTTC. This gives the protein CASSLATLVSLRPETQYF.

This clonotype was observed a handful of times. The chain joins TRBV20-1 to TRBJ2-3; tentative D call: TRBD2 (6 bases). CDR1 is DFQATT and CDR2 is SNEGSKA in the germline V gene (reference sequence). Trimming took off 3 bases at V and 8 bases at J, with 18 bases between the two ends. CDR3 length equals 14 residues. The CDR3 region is CSASSPGEAGTQYF. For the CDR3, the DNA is TGCAGTGCTAGTTCACCGGGGGAGGCCGGTACGCAGTATTTT.

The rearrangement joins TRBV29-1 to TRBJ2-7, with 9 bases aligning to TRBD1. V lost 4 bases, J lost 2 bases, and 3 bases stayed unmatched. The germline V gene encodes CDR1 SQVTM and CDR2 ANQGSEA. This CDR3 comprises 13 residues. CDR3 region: CSVGGTGTYEQYF. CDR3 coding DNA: TGCAGCGTTGGGGGGACAGGGACCTACGAGCAGTACTTC.

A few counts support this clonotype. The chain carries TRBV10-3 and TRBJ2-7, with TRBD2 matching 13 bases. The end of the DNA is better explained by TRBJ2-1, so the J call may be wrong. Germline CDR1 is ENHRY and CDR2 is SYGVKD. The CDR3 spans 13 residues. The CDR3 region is CAISTSGGVEQFF. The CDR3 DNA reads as TGTGCCATCAGCACTAGCGGGGGGGTTGAGCAGTTCTTC.

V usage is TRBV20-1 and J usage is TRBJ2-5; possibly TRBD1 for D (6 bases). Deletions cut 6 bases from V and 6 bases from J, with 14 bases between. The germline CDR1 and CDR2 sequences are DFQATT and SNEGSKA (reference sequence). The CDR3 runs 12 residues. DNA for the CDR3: TGCAGTGCAGTCCCAGGGGCGAAGACCCAGTACTTC. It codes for CSAVPGAKTQYF.

The CDR3 bases are TGTGCCAGCCTGGCTAGTGGAGGGGGCTACACCTTC. Translated, it gives CASLASGGGYTF. This chain connects TRBV12-3 or TRBV12-4 to TRBJ1-2; D gene ambiguous. V was shortened by 8 bases and J by 8 bases, with 15 bases between the two germline ends. CDR3 length: 12 residues.

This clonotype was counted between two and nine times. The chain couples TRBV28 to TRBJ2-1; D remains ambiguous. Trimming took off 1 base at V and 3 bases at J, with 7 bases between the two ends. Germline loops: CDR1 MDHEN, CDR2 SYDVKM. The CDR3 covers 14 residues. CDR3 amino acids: CASSLSGYYNEQFF. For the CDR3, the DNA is TGTGCCAGCAGTTTATCAGGATACTACAATGAGCAGTTCTTC.

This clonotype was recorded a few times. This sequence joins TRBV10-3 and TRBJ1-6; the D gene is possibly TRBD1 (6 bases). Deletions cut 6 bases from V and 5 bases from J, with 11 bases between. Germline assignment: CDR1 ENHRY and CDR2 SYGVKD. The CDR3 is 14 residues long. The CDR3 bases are TGTGCCATCAGCTCCGGGACAAATAATTCACCCCTCCACTTT. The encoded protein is CAISSGTNNSPLHF.

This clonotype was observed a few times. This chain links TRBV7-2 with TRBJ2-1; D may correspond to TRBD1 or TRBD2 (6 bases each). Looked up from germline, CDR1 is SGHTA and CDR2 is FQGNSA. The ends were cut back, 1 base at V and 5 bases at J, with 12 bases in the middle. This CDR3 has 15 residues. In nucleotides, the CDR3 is TGTGCCAGCAGCTTAGAAATGGAGGGGGACAATGAGCAGTTCTTC. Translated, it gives CASSLEMEGDNEQFF.

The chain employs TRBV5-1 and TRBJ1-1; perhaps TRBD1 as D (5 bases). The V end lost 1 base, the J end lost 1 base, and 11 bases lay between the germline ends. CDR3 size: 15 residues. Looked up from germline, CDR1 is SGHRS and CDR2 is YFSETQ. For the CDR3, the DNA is TGCGCCAGCAGCTTGTTCGACAGTGGGAACACTGAAGCTTTCTTT. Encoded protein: CASSLFDSGNTEAFF.

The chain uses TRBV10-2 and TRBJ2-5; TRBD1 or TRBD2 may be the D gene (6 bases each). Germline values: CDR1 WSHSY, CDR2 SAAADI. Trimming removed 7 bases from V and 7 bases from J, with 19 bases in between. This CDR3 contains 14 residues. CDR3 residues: CASTDGGYVGTQYF. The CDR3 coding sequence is TGCGCCAGCACCGACGGGGGCTACGTCGGGACCCAGTACTTC.

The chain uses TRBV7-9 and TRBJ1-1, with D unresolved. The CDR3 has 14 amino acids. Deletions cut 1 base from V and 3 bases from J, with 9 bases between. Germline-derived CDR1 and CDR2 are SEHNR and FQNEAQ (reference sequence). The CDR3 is CASSLGHPDTEAFF. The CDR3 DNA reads TGTGCCAGCAGCTTAGGTCACCCTGACACTGAAGCTTTCTTT.

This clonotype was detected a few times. CDR3 in DNA: TGTGCCAGCAGTTCAGGGCCTGGGGGCCCTAGTTCTGGGGCCAACGTCCTGACTTTC. Translating gives CASSSGPGGPSSGANVLTF. This chain links TRBV12-3 or TRBV12-4 with TRBJ2-6, with D possibly TRBD1 on 6 matching bases. The CDR3 has 19 residues. Trimming took off 4 bases at V and 1 base at J, with 20 bases between the two ends.

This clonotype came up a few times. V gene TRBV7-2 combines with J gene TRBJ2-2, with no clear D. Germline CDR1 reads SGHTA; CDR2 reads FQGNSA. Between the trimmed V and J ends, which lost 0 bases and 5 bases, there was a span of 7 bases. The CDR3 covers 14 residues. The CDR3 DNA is TGTGCCAGCAGCTTAGCGGGATGGACCGGGGAGCTGTTTTTT. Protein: CASSLAGWTGELFF.

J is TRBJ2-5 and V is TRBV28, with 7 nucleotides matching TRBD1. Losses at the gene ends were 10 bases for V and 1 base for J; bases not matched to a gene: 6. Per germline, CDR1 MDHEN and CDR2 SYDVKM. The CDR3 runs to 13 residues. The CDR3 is CAILRQGQETQYF. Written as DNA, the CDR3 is TGTGCCATCCTTAGACAGGGCCAAGAGACCCAGTACTTC. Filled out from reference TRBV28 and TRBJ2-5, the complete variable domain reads DVKVTQSSRYLVKRTGEKVFLECVQDMDHENMFWYRQDPGLGLRLIYFSYDVKMKEKGDIPEGYSVSREKKERFSLILESASTNQTSMYLCAILRQGQETQYFGPGTRLLVL.

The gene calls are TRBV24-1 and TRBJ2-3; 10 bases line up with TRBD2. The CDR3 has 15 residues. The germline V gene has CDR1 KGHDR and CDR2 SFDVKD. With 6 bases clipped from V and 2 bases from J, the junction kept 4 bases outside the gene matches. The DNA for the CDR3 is TGTGCCACCAGTAGTAGCGGGGGGCCCACAGATACGCAGTATTTT. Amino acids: CATSSSGGPTDTQYF.

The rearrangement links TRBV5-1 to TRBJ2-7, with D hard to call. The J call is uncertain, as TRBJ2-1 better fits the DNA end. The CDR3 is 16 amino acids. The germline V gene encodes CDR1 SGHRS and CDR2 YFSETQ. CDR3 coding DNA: TGCGCCAGCAGCTTGAGCCTACACCTAGAATACAATGAGCAGTTCTTC. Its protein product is CASSLSLHLEYNEQFF.

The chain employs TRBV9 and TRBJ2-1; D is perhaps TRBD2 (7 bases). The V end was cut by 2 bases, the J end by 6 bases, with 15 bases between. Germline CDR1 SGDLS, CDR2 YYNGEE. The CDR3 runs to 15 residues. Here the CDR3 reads CASSVLAGAFNEQFF. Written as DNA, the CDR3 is TGTGCCAGCAGCGTTTTGGCGGGGGCATTCAATGAGCAGTTCTTC. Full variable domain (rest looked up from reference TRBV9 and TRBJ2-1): DSGVTQTPKHLITATGQRVTLRCSPRSGDLSVYWYQQSLDQGLQFLIQYYNGEERAKGNILERFSAQQFPDLHSELNLSSLELGDSALYFCASSVLAGAFNEQFFGPGTRLTVL.

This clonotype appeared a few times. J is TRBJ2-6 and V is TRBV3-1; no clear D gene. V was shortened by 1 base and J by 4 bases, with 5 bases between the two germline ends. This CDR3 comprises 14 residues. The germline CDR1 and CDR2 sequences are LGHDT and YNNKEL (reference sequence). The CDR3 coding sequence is TGTGCCAGCAGCCAAGTGCAAGGGGCCAACGTCCTGACTTTC. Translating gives CASSQVQGANVLTF.

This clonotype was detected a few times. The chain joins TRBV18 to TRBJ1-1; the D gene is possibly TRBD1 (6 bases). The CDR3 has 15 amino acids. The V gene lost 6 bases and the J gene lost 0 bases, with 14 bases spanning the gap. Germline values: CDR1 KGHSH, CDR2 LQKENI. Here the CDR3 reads CASSAQDSMNTEAFF. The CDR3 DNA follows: TGTGCCAGCTCCGCCCAGGACAGCATGAACACTGAAGCTTTCTTT.

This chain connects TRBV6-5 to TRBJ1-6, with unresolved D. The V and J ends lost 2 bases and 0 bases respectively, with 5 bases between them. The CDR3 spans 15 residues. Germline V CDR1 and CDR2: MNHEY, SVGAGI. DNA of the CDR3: TGTGCCAGCAGTTACGACCTCTCCTATAATTCACCCCTCCACTTT. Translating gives CASSYDLSYNSPLHF.

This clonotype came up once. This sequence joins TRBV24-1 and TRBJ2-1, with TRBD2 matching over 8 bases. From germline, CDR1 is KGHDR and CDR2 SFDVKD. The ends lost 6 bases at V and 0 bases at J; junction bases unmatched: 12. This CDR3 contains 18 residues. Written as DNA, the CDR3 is TGTGCCACCAGTTCTATTGATAGCGGGGATAGCTCCTACAATGAGCAGTTCTTC. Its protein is CATSSIDSGDSSYNEQFF.

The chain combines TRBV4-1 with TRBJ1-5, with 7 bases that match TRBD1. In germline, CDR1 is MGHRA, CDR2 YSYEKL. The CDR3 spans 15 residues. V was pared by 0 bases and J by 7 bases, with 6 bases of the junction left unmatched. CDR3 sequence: CASSQDRGQAQPQHF. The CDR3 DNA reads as TGCGCCAGCAGCCAAGATCGAGGACAGGCACAGCCCCAGCATTTT.